These T cell receptor beta chains were read from a single sample in a study of T cells in Graves' hyperthyroidism and ophthalmopathy. MiXCR was run by TCRdb on the multiplex PCR reads, yielding one entry per CDR3 protein. Of about 560,000 distinct CDR3 sequences listed, around 17% are singletons. Sequencing used blood. The receptors here all came from a woman between 18 and 29 years old with Graves' hyperthyroidism. The CDR3 runs from the conserved cysteine through the conserved F or W. The D gene is left open where the match is weak. Clone sizes are given selectively: once, few, many, or a class where the clone is expanded.

j_gene	abundance	d_gene	v_gene	CDR3nt	CDR3aa
TRBJ1-2	few	TRBD1	TRBV12-3/TRBV12-4	TGTGCCAGCAGAGGCGCGGGACAGGGGCAAATAGCCGATGGCTACACCTTC	CASRGAGQGQIADGYTF
TRBJ1-3	few	NA	TRBV4-3	TGCGCCAGCAGCCAAGAAGGCCAGGCTGGAAACACCATATATTTT	CASSQEGQAGNTIYF
TRBJ2-1	many	NA	TRBV27	TGTGCCAGCAGTTTCGGGGGACAAACATATGGTGAGCAGTTCTTC	CASSFGGQTYGEQFF
TRBJ2-6	few	TRBD2	TRBV11-2	TGTGCCAGCAGCTTAAGAGCGGGGGGCGAATTCTCTGGGGCCAACGTCCTGACTTTC	CASSLRAGGEFSGANVLTF
TRBJ2-7	NA	TRBD2	TRBV20-1	TGCAGTGCTAGAGAGAGCGGGAGTCCCTACGAGCAGTACTTC	CSARESGSPYEQYF
TRBJ2-3	many	NA	TRBV12-3/TRBV12-4	TGTGCCAGCAGCGCGGGCTTCGGGACAGATACGCAGTATTTT	CASSAGFGTDTQYF
TRBJ2-3	few	TRBD2	TRBV10-3	TGTGCCATCGGAACCATCGGACTAGCGGGGAGGACAGATACGCAGTATTTT	CAIGTIGLAGRTDTQYF
TRBJ1-5	many	NA	TRBV6-2/TRBV6-3	TGTGCCAGCAGTCGATCAGGGGAGGCCCAGCCCCAGCATTTT	CASSRSGEAQPQHF
TRBJ1-1	few	NA	TRBV10-3	TGTGCCATCAGTGGGACACGAAGAACTGAAGCTTTCTTT	CAISGTRRTEAFF
TRBJ2-7	many	TRBD2	TRBV6-1	TGTGCCACCGCTCCTGGACTAGCACACGAGCAGTACTTC	CATAPGLAHEQYF
TRBJ1-2	NA	NA	TRBV6-2/TRBV6-3	TGTGCCAGCAGCCCGAGGACGGCGGTGGGCTATGGCTACACCTTC	CASSPRTAVGYGYTF
TRBJ2-1	many	NA	TRBV11-2	TGTGCCAGCAGCTTAGTAGCGGACAATGAGCAGTTCTTC	CASSLVADNEQFF
TRBJ2-5	many	NA	TRBV28	TGTGCCACCTTCCTCCAGGGACGAGAGACCCAGTACTTC	CATFLQGRETQYF
TRBJ1-1	many	TRBD1	TRBV2	TGTGCCAGCAACCAGGGGGAGGACACTGAAGCTTTCTTT	CASNQGEDTEAFF